This record concerns one TCR beta chain sequence. The CDR3 is 17 amino acids. Germline V gives CDR1 MDHEN, CDR2 SYDVKM. The germline V and J ends were trimmed by 4 bases and 3 bases, with 22 bases remaining between them. This sample was taken from a study of shared clonotypes between healthy human individuals. The DNA input per sorted-subset replicate PCR was about 190 ng, corresponding to tens of thousands of T cell genomes. Only in-frame clones appear in the TCRdb table, and some are missing; sequencing was by immunoSEQ multiplex PCR. The data hold some 1.5 million clones, with approximately 96% observed a single time.

This sequence was found in a man aged 25 to 40 in good health. Sequencing was carried out using naive CD4+ T cells sorted from blood. Sample subset: CD45RA+ positively selected. V gene TRBV28 combines with J gene TRBJ2-7; D is possibly TRBD1 (5 bases). As DNA, the CDR3 is TGTGCCAGCAGTTCTGCCCCATCCAGGGCCCTCGTCTACGAGCAGTACTTC. Protein sequence: CASSSAPSRALVYEQYF.